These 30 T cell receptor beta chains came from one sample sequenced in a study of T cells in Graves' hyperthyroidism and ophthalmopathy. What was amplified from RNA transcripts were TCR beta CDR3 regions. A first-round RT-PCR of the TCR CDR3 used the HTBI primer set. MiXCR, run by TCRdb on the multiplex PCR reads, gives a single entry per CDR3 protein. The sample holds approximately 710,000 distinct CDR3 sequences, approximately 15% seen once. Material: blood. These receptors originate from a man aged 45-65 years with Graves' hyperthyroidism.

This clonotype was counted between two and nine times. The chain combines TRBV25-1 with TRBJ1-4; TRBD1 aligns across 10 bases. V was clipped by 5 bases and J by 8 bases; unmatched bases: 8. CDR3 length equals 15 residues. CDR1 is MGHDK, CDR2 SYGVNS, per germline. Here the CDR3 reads CASSQTGTGEEKLFF. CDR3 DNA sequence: TGTGCCAGCAGTCAGACGGGGACAGGGGAAGAAAAACTGTTTTTT.

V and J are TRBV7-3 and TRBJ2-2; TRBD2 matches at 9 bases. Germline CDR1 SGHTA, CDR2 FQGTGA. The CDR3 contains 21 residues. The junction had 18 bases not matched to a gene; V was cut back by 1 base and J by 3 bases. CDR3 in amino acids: CASSLRARGRVPVADTGELFF. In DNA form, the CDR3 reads TGTGCCAGCAGCTTAAGGGCCCGCGGGAGGGTTCCAGTGGCGGACACCGGGGAGCTGTTTTTT.

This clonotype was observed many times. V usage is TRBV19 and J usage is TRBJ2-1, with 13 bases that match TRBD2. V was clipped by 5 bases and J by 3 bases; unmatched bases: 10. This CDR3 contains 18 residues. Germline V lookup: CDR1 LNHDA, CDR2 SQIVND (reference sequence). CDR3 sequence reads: CASSSLPRLAGGYNEQFF. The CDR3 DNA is TGTGCCAGTAGTTCACTGCCCCGACTAGCGGGAGGCTACAATGAGCAGTTCTTC.

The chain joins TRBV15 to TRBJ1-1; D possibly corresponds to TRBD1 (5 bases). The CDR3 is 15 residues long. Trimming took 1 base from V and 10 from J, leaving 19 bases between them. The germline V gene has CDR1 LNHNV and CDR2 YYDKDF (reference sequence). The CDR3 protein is CATSRARRGGHVAFF. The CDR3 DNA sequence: TGTGCCACCAGCAGAGCGAGAAGGGGCGGCCACGTAGCTTTCTTT.

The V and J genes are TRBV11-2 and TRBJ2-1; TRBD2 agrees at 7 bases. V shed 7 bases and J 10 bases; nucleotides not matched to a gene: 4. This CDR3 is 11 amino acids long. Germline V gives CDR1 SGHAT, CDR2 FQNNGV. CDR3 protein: CASTGLSEQFF. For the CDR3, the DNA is TGTGCCAGCACGGGACTATCCGAGCAGTTCTTC.

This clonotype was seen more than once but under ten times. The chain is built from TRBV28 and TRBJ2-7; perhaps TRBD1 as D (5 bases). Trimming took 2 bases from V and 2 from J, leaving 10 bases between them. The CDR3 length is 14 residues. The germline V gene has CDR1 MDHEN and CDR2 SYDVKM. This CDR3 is CASSLRPGTYEQYF. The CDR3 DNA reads TGTGCCAGCAGTTTACGTCCAGGGACCTACGAGCAGTACTTC.

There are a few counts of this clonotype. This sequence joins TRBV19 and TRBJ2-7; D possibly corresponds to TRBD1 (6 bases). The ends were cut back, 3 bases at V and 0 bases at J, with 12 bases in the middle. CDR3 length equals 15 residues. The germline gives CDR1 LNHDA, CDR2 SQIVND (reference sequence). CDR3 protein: CASSIGTLSSYEQYF. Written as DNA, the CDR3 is TGTGCCAGTAGTATTGGGACACTAAGCTCCTACGAGCAGTACTTC.

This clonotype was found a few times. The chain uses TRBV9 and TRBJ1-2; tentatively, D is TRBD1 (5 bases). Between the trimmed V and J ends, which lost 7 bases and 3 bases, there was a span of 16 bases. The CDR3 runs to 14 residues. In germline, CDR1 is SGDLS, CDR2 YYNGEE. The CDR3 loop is CASSPEGVHYGYTF. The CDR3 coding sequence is TGTGCCAGCTCTCCGGAAGGGGTCCACTATGGCTACACCTTC.

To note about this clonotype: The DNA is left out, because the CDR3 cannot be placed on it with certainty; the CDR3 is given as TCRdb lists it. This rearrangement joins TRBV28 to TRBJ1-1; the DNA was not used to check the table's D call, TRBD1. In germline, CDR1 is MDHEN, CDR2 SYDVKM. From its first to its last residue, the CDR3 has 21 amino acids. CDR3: CASSGQYYEQYFGPGTTEAFF.

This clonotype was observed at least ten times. The CDR3 loop reads CASSLYLSGANVLTF. In DNA form, the CDR3 reads TGTGCCAGCAGTTTATATCTTTCTGGGGCCAACGTCCTGACTTTC. The gene calls are TRBV27 and TRBJ2-6; no firm D call. V was shortened by 1 base and J by 1 base, with 5 bases between the two germline ends. CDR1 is MNHEY, CDR2 SMNVEV, per germline (reference sequence). The CDR3 consists of 15 residues.

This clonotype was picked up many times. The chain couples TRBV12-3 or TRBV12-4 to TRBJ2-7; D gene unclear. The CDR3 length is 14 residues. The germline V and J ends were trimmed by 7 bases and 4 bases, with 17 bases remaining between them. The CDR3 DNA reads TGTGCCAGCACCCCTTCCTTGGGGTTATACGAGCAGTACTTC. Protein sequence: CASTPSLGLYEQYF.

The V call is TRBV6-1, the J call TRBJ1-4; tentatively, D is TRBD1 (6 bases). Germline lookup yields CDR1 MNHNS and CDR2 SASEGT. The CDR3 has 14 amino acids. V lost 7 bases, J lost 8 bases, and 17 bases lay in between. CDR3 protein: CASTKGGEGEKLFF. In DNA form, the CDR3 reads TGTGCCAGCACCAAAGGGGGGGAGGGGGAAAAACTGTTTTTT.

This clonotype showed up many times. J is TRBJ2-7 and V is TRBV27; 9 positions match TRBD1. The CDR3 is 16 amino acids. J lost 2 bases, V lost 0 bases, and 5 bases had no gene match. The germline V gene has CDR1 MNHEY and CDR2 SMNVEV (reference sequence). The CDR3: CASSLSSDRGAYEQYF. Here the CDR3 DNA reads TGTGCCAGCAGTTTATCGTCGGACAGGGGAGCCTACGAGCAGTACTTC.

In DNA, the CDR3 is TGTGCCAGCAGCTATGTGAGGAGGACCGTTGAGCAGTTCTTC. Its protein product is CASSYVRRTVEQFF. This sequence joins TRBV11-2 and TRBJ2-1, with a possible D match to TRBD2 (5 bases). Trimming pared 4 bases from V and 9 bases from J, leaving 16 bases between. CDR1 SGHAT and CDR2 FQNNGV come from the germline V gene. The length of the CDR3 is 14 residues.

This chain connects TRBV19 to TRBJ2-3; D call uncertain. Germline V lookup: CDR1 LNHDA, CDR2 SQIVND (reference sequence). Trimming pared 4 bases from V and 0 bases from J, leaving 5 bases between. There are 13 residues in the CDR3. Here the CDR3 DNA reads TGTGCCAGTAGTAAACAGAGCACAGATACGCAGTATTTT. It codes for CASSKQSTDTQYF.

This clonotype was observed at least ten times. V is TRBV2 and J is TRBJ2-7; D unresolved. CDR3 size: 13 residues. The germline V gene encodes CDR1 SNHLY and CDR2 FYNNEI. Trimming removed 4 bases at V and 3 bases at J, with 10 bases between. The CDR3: CASSGGTDYEQYF. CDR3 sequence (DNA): TGTGCCAGCAGTGGAGGAACAGACTACGAGCAGTACTTC.

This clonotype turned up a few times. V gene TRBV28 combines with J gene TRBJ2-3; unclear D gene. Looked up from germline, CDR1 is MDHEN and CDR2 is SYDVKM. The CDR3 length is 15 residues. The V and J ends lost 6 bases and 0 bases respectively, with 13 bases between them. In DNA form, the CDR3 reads TGTGCCAGCAGCCCACCCGGGTGGAGCACAGATACGCAGTATTTT. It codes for CASSPPGWSTDTQYF. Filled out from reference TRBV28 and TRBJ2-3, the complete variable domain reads DVKVTQSSRYLVKRTGEKVFLECVQDMDHENMFWYRQDPGLGLRLIYFSYDVKMKEKGDIPEGYSVSREKKERFSLILESASTNQTSMYLCASSPPGWSTDTQYFGPGTRLTVL.

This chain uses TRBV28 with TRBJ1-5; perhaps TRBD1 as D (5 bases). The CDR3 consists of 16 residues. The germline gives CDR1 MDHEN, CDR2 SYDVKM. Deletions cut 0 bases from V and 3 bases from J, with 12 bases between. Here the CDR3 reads CASSLWGQGDNQPQHF. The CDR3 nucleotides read TGTGCCAGCAGTTTATGGGGTCAGGGAGACAATCAGCCCCAGCATTTT.

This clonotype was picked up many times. CDR3 protein: CASSPPGLGAEQYF. The DNA of the CDR3 is TGTGCCAGCTCACCACCGGGACTGGGTGCTGAGCAGTACTTC. This chain uses TRBV18 with TRBJ2-7; a weak D match, TRBD2 (6 bases). Trimming pared 0 bases from V and 7 bases from J, leaving 13 bases between. This CDR3 is 14 amino acids long. Germline V gene data show CDR1 as KGHSH and CDR2 as LQKENI.

The CDR3 spells CASSKGQGWNQPQHF. The CDR3 nucleotides are TGTGCCAGTAGTAAGGGACAGGGGTGGAATCAGCCCCAGCATTTT. The chain links TRBV19 to TRBJ1-5; TRBD1 aligns across 10 bases. Trimming removed 4 bases from V and 4 bases from J; junction bases left unmatched: 4. From germline, CDR1 is LNHDA and CDR2 SQIVND (reference sequence). This CDR3 is built from 15 residues.

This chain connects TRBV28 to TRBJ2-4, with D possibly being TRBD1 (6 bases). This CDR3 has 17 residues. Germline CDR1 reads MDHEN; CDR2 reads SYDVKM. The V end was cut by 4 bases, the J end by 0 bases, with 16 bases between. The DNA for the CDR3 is TGTGCCAGCAGTTCCAACAGGGAGAGGTTAGCCAAAAACATTCAGTACTTC. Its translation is CASSSNRERLAKNIQYF.

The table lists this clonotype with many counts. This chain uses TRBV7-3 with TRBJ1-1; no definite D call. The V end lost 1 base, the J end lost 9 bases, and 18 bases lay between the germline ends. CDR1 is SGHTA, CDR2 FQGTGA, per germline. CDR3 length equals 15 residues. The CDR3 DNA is TGTGCCAGCAGCTTAAACGTCGGTCGCCTCTCTCAAGCTTTCTTT. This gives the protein CASSLNVGRLSQAFF.

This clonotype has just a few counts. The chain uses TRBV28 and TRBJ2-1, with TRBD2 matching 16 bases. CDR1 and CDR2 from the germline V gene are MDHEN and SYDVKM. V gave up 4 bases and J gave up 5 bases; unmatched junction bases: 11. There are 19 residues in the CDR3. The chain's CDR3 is CASSSGGLAGGPRDNEQFF. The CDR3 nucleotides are TGTGCCAGCAGTTCCGGGGGACTAGCGGGAGGGCCGAGGGACAATGAGCAGTTCTTC.

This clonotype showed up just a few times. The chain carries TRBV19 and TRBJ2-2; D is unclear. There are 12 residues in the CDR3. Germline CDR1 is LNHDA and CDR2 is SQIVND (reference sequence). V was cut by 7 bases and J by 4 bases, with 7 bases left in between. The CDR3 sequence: CASTWSTGELFF. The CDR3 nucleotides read TGTGCCAGTACATGGTCCACCGGGGAGCTGTTTTTT.

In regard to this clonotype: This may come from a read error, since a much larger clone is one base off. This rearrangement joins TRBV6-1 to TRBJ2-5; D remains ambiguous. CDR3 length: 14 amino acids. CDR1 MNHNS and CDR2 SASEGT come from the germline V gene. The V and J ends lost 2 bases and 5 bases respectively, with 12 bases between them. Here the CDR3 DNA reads TGTGCCAGCAGTGAATCCGGAATCCATGAGACCCAGTACTTC. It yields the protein CASSESGIHETQYF.

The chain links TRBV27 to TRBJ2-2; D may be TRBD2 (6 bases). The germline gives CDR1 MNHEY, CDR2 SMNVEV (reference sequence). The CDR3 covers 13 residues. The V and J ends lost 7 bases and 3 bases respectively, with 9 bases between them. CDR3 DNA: TGTGCCAGCATGGCGGGGTACACCGGGGAGCTGTTTTTT. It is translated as CASMAGYTGELFF.

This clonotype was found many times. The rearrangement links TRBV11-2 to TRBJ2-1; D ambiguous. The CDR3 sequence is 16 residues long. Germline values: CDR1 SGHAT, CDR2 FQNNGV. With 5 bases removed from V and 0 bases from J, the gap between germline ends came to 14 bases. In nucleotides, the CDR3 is TGTGCCAGCAGCCTATCCAGTAGCCTCTCCTACAATGAGCAGTTCTTC. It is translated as CASSLSSSLSYNEQFF.

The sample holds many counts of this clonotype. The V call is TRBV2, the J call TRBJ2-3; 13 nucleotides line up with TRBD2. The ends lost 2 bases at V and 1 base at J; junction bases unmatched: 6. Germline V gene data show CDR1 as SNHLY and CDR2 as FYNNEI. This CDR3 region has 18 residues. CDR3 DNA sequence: TGTGCCAGCAGTGAATGGACTAGCGGGAGTTCTGGCACAGATACGCAGTATTTT. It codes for CASSEWTSGSSGTDTQYF.

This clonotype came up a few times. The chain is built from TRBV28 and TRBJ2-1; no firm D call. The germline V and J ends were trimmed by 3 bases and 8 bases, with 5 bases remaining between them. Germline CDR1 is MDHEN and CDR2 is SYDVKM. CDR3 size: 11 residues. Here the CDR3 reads CASSFTHEQFF. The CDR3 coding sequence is TGTGCCAGCAGTTTCACCCATGAGCAGTTCTTC.

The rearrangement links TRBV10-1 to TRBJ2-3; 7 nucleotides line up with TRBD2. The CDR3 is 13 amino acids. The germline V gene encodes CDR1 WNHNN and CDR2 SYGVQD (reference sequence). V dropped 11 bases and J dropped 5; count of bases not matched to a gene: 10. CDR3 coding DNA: TGCGCCCCTTCTAGCGGATTGAAAGATACGCAGTATTTT. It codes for CAPSSGLKDTQYF.